This T cell receptor beta chain was recorded in a study of T cell responses to AZD1222 COVID-19 vaccine. General observations from the study: Receipt of two AZD1222 doses was followed by a rise in Spike-specific TCR breadth and depth.

This table comes from immunoSEQ multiplex PCR, and its TCRdb copy is limited to in-frame clones, with some not included. The sample consists of about 110,000 clones, more than 75% of them appearing once. CDR3 length: 14 amino acids. V lost 4 bases and J lost 2, with 11 bases in between. In germline, CDR1 is SGHVS, CDR2 FQNEAQ. The table lists this clone with a few counts. The antigen remains undetermined. Sequencing used peripheral blood, obtained on day 0 of AZD1222 vaccination. The TCR sequence derives from an adult in good health. This chain uses TRBV7-8 with TRBJ1-2, with unresolved D. The CDR3, as DNA: TGTGCCAGCAGCTCCCTAAACAAAAACTATGGCTACACCTTC. Translation gives CASSSLNKNYGYTF.